These 16 T cell receptor beta chains were all obtained from the same sample, sequenced in a study of response to subunit inactivated influenza vaccine. One entry per CDR3 protein, called by TCRdb with MiXCR from the RT-PCR reads. The sample contains roughly 500,000 distinct CDR3 sequences, about 15% of which appear only once. This material consisted of CD4+ T cells sorted from PBMCs, taken approximately 25 months after vaccination. The receptors were gathered from a man between 50 and 70 years old who received an inactivated influenza vaccine.

There are a few counts of this clonotype. V and J are TRBV10-3 and TRBJ1-6, with 7 bases lining up with TRBD1. Unmatched junction bases numbered 5, after V lost 9 bases and J lost 6 bases. The CDR3 is made up of 13 amino acids. CDR1 is ENHRY and CDR2 is SYGVKD in the germline V gene. The CDR3 reads CAIKGTANSPLHF. CDR3 coding DNA: TGTGCCATAAAAGGGACAGCTAATTCACCCCTCCACTTT.

This clonotype was counted a few times. This chain uses TRBV5-1 with TRBJ1-1, with D tentatively TRBD1 (6 bases). The CDR3 is 15 amino acids. Trimming shortened V by 4 bases and J by 3 bases, and 16 bases separated the two germline ends. Germline CDR1 is SGHRS and CDR2 is YFSETQ. CDR3 sequence reads: CASSLNRARDTEAFF. The CDR3 DNA is TGCGCCAGCAGCCTCAACAGGGCTAGGGACACTGAAGCTTTCTTT. The variable domain in full, completed from reference TRBV5-1 and TRBJ1-1, reads KAGVTQTPRYLIKTRGQQVTLSCSPISGHRSVSWYQQTPGQGLQFLFEYFSETQRNKGNFPGRFSGRQFSNSRSEMNVSTLELGDSALYLCASSLNRARDTEAFFGQGTRLTVV.

A few counts support this clonotype. This chain connects TRBV11-2 to TRBJ2-6; D is unclear. In germline, CDR1 is SGHAT, CDR2 FQNNGV. The CDR3 runs to 19 residues. Trimming left V 5 bases short and J 0 bases short, with 20 bases between. DNA for the CDR3: TGTGCCAGCAGCAAAGGGCAGTTGACGTTATCCTCTGGGGCCAACGTCCTGACTTTC. Translating gives CASSKGQLTLSSGANVLTF.

At least ten counts were recorded for this clonotype. The chain recombines TRBV12-3 or TRBV12-4 with TRBJ1-3; D call uncertain. The CDR3 has 15 residues. Trimming removed 1 base at V and 0 bases at J, with 7 bases between. The chain's CDR3 is CASSLGANSGNTIYF. The CDR3 nucleotides read TGTGCCAGCAGTTTAGGAGCCAACTCTGGAAACACCATATATTTT.

The table lists this clonotype with many counts. The rearrangement joins TRBV20-1 to TRBJ2-1; D uncertain. The CDR3 runs 14 residues. V lost 5 bases and J 0 bases, leaving 11 bases between the germline ends. Germline V gene data show CDR1 as DFQATT and CDR2 as SNEGSKA (reference sequence). CDR3 sequence (DNA): TGCAGTGCTGACGACACAACCTCCTACAATGAGCAGTTCTTC. As protein: CSADDTTSYNEQFF.

The chain joins TRBV3-1 to TRBJ1-2; TRBD1 might be the D (5 bases). Germline V gene data show CDR1 as LGHDT and CDR2 as YNNKEL (reference sequence). This CDR3 contains 15 residues. The V and J ends lost 2 bases and 8 bases respectively, with 18 bases between them. The CDR3 DNA is TGTGCCAGCAGCCAACAACCGGGACTGGCCAGCGGCTACACCTTC. It specifies CASSQQPGLASGYTF.

V and J are TRBV9 and TRBJ2-3; D assignment may be TRBD1 or TRBD2 (7 bases each). Germline V gene data show CDR1 as SGDLS and CDR2 as YYNGEE. The CDR3 has 16 residues. The V gene lost 0 bases and the J gene lost 8 bases, with 19 bases spanning the gap. CDR3 in amino acids: CASSVGPQGGAGTQYF. The CDR3 DNA reads as TGTGCCAGCAGCGTAGGCCCCCAGGGGGGGGCAGGTACGCAGTATTTT.

The chain joins TRBV6-1 to TRBJ1-1; D remains unclear. This CDR3 spans 14 amino acids. The germline V and J ends were trimmed by 6 bases and 0 bases, with 11 bases remaining between them. In germline, CDR1 is MNHNS, CDR2 SASEGT. CDR3 bases: TGTGCCAGCAGGGAGGGAAATATGAACACTGAAGCTTTCTTT. Its translation: CASREGNMNTEAFF.

This clonotype showed up many times. This rearrangement joins TRBV7-2 to TRBJ2-5; no clear D. This CDR3 spans 13 amino acids. Trimming took off 1 base at V and 2 bases at J, with 5 bases between the two ends. CDR1 and CDR2 from the germline V gene are SGHTA and FQGNSA. CDR3 in DNA: TGTGCCAGCAGCTTAGTCACTCAAGAGACCCAGTACTTC. Encoded protein: CASSLVTQETQYF.

This chain connects TRBV5-1 to TRBJ2-1, with D perhaps matching TRBD1 or TRBD2 (5 bases each). CDR1 and CDR2 from the germline V gene are SGHRS and YFSETQ. The CDR3 runs to 15 residues. V was pared by 4 bases and J by 4 bases, with 15 bases between. The CDR3 sequence is CASSPDGTTYNEQFF. As DNA, the CDR3 is TGCGCCAGCAGCCCCGACGGGACCACATACAATGAGCAGTTCTTC.

The rearrangement links TRBV12-3 or TRBV12-4 to TRBJ1-1; no clear D. V was clipped by 0 bases and J by 7 bases, with 6 bases between them. The CDR3 loop spans 12 amino acids. The CDR3 bases are TGTGCCAGCAGTTTAGCGCGGGGTGAAGCTTTCTTT. Amino acids: CASSLARGEAFF.

There are a few counts of this clonotype. The chain joins TRBV4-2 to TRBJ2-1; unclear D gene. Germline assignment: CDR1 LGHNA and CDR2 YNFKEQ. This CDR3 has 17 amino acids. Deletions cut 0 bases from V and 4 bases from J, with 16 bases between. The CDR3 loop is CASSQDGYTSLYNEQFF. The CDR3 nucleotides read TGTGCCAGCAGCCAAGATGGATATACATCTCTTTACAATGAGCAGTTCTTC.

At least ten counts were recorded for this clonotype. This chain joins TRBV3-1 and TRBJ1-2; D perhaps matches TRBD1 (6 bases). The CDR3 loop spans 14 amino acids. Trimming shortened V by 4 bases and J by 8 bases, and 17 bases separated the two germline ends. The germline V gene has CDR1 LGHDT and CDR2 YNNKEL (reference sequence). In DNA form, the CDR3 reads TGTGCCAGCAGCCCCCGACAGGAGTCGGGGGGCTACACCTTC. It translates to CASSPRQESGGYTF.

This clonotype was seen repeatedly, ten times or more. This chain joins TRBV4-3 and TRBJ1-6; unclear D gene. The V end was cut by 3 bases, the J end by 7 bases, with 7 bases between. The germline CDR1 and CDR2 sequences are LGHNA and YSLEER. There are 13 residues in the CDR3. The DNA of the CDR3 is TGCGCCAGCAGCCAGGCGGGAAATTCACCCCTCCACTTT. Its translation is CASSQAGNSPLHF.

The chain has TRBV7-8 and TRBJ2-2; D ambiguous. The CDR3 covers 14 residues. Trimming took 0 bases from V and 3 from J, leaving 5 bases between them. Germline CDR1 reads SGHVS; CDR2 reads FQNEAQ. For the CDR3, the DNA is TGTGCCAGCAGCTTAGCGAGGCACACCGGGGAGCTGTTTTTT. It yields the protein CASSLARHTGELFF.

J is TRBJ2-3 and V is TRBV24-1; unclear D gene. The CDR3 consists of 13 residues. Germline CDR1 and CDR2: KGHDR and SFDVKD. V was clipped by 4 bases and J by 5 bases, with 9 bases between them. The CDR3, as DNA: TGTGCCACCAGTGAACCATTGAGAGATACGCAGTATTTT. This translates into CATSEPLRDTQYF.